One sample yielded the 29 T cell receptor beta chains listed below, sequenced in a study of cytomegalovirus exposure and HLA in healthy donors. A multiplex PCR was run with 60 Vbeta primers and 13 Jbeta primers. Sequencing was performed with immunoSEQ multiplex PCR; in TCRdb, only in-frame clones are kept and a portion is missing. The sample yields under 200,000 clones, around 68% seen once. Sequencing input: PBMCs. The receptors here all came from a man in his forties in good health and CMV-seronegative.

This clone has a handful of counts. V and J are TRBV5-1 and TRBJ2-1, with 11 bases fitting TRBD2. The CDR3 is 14 residues long. The junction had 4 bases not matched to a gene; V was cut back by 5 bases and J by 6 bases. Germline V gene lookup returns CDR1 SGHRS and CDR2 YFSETQ. Here the CDR3 reads CASRLAGGGNEQFF. The CDR3 DNA sequence: TGCGCCAGCAGGCTAGCGGGGGGAGGCAATGAGCAGTTCTTC.

This rearrangement joins TRBV5-1 to TRBJ1-2, with D uncertain. Germline V gene lookup returns CDR1 SGHRS and CDR2 YFSETQ. V was cut by 4 bases and J by 5 bases, with 21 bases left in between. The CDR3 is 16 residues long. Here the CDR3 reads CASSPVPGMGGYGYTF. CDR3 in DNA: TGCGCCAGCAGCCCCGTCCCTGGGATGGGAGGATATGGCTACACCTTC.

The gene calls are TRBV5-6 and TRBJ2-1, with TRBD2 matching 8 bases. Germline CDR1 is SGHDT and CDR2 is YYEEEE. The CDR3 sequence is 14 residues long. V shed 3 bases and J 7 bases; nucleotides not matched to a gene: 6. CDR3 sequence (DNA): TGTGCCAGCAGCTCAGGACAGCGGGGGAATGAGCAGTTCTTC. This translates into CASSSGQRGNEQFF.

The chain joins TRBV4-1 to TRBJ2-7; no firm D call. This CDR3 has 13 residues. V lost 4 bases and J 6 bases, leaving 13 bases between the germline ends. Germline lookup yields CDR1 MGHRA and CDR2 YSYEKL. The CDR3 loop is CASSLTEESEQYF. The CDR3 DNA reads as TGCGCCAGCAGCCTGACTGAGGAGAGCGAGCAGTACTTC.

A note on this clone: The same CDR3 can be traced to other DNA sequences in this sample. The chain joins TRBV6-5 to TRBJ2-7, with TRBD2 identical over 8 bases. This CDR3 contains 12 residues. Germline V gene data show CDR1 as MNHEY and CDR2 as SVGAGI. V was pared by 5 bases and J by 7 bases, with 4 bases of the junction left unmatched. The CDR3 protein is CASSRGGGEQYF. CDR3 sequence (DNA): TGTGCCAGCAGTCGCGGCGGGGGGGAGCAGTACTTC.

This sequence joins TRBV14 and TRBJ2-1, with 9 bases identical to TRBD2. The CDR3 has 16 residues. Losses at the gene ends were 1 base for V and 2 bases for J; bases not matched to a gene: 3. Germline V gene lookup returns CDR1 SGHDN and CDR2 FVKESK. The CDR3 loop reads CASSQGLADTYNEQFF. CDR3 DNA sequence: TGTGCCAGCAGCCAAGGACTAGCGGACACCTACAATGAGCAGTTCTTC.

The chain carries TRBV9 and TRBJ2-7; D not certain. CDR1 is SGDLS, CDR2 YYNGEE, per germline. The CDR3 is made up of 14 amino acids. Trimming removed 1 base from V and 3 bases from J, with 11 bases in between. The CDR3 reads CASSVSLPGYEQYF. In DNA, the CDR3 is TGTGCCAGCAGCGTATCCCTCCCAGGCTACGAGCAGTACTTC.

This clone was counted between two and nine times. The rearrangement links TRBV7-6 to TRBJ1-1; 8 nucleotides agree with TRBD1. V shed 4 bases, J shed 3 bases, and the junction held 16 bases outside the gene matches. Germline V gene lookup returns CDR1 SGHVS and CDR2 FNYEAQ. This CDR3 spans 18 amino acids. The chain's CDR3 is CASSSPGQDRTADTEAFF. CDR3 sequence (DNA): TGTGCCAGCAGCTCTCCGGGACAGGACAGAACGGCGGACACTGAAGCTTTCTTT.

The J gene is TRBJ2-1, the V gene TRBV7-8, with 11 positions matching TRBD2. V lost 8 bases and J lost 2; bases outside the gene matches: 8. The CDR3 is made up of 16 amino acids. The germline V gene encodes CDR1 SGHVS and CDR2 FQNEAQ. The CDR3 DNA sequence: TGTGCCAGCGCAACTCGACTAGCGGGACCCTACAATGAGCAGTTCTTC. Encoded protein: CASATRLAGPYNEQFF.

V usage is TRBV7-2 and J usage is TRBJ2-1, with 7 bases identical to TRBD2. The CDR3 consists of 14 residues. Germline CDR1 is SGHTA and CDR2 is FQGNSA. J was trimmed by 8 bases and V by 1 base; bases with no gene match: 5. The CDR3 DNA follows: TGTGCCAGCAGCTTAGGGGGCGGGAGTGATGAGCAGTTCTTC. Amino acid sequence: CASSLGGGSDEQFF.

The count of this clone is one. This chain links TRBV11-2 with TRBJ2-5; the match to TRBD1 covers 8 bases. Trimming removed 4 bases from V and 11 bases from J; junction bases left unmatched: 15. In germline, CDR1 is SGHAT, CDR2 FQNNGV. This CDR3 is built from 15 residues. DNA of the CDR3: TGTGCCAGCAGCTCCAGCAGCCAGGGGGCAGGGGAGCAGTACTTC. This codes for CASSSSSQGAGEQYF.

This chain uses TRBV19 with TRBJ2-7; D perhaps matches TRBD1 (6 bases). With 5 bases removed from V and 1 base from J, the gap between germline ends came to 24 bases. There are 18 residues in the CDR3. Germline V gene data show CDR1 as LNHDA and CDR2 as SQIVND (reference sequence). CDR3 residues: CASSLTWDIRKRSYEQYF. The CDR3 DNA is TGTGCCAGTAGTCTCACCTGGGACATCCGAAAACGGTCCTACGAGCAGTACTTC.

The V and J genes are TRBV7-2 and TRBJ2-7, with 8 positions matching TRBD2. This CDR3 is 15 amino acids long. V gave up 1 base and J gave up 1 base; unmatched junction bases: 3. The V gene's germline CDR1 is SGHTA and CDR2 FQGNSA. CDR3 protein: CASSLGAGESYEQYF. Here the CDR3 DNA reads TGTGCCAGCAGCTTAGGAGCGGGGGAGTCCTACGAGCAGTACTTC.

The V gene is TRBV10-3, the J gene TRBJ1-4, with D possibly being TRBD1 (5 bases). The CDR3 consists of 14 residues. Germline CDR1 reads ENHRY; CDR2 reads SYGVKD. Trimming removed 0 bases at V and 7 bases at J, with 9 bases between. The CDR3 sequence: CAISESQGLEKLFF. The CDR3 region has the DNA TGTGCCATCAGTGAGTCGCAGGGTCTTGAAAAACTGTTTTTT.

The chain carries TRBV7-2 and TRBJ2-1; TRBD1 is a possible D gene (5 bases). This CDR3 is built from 14 residues. The V end was cut by 0 bases, the J end by 4 bases, with 7 bases between. Germline CDR1 and CDR2: SGHTA and FQGNSA. For the CDR3, the DNA is TGTGCCAGCAGCTTAGCGCCAGGGTACAATGAGCAGTTCTTC. It codes for CASSLAPGYNEQFF.

As DNA, the CDR3 is TGTGCCAGCAGCTTAGTTCCCGTTAATGAGCAGTTCTTC. It is translated as CASSLVPVNEQFF. The chain recombines TRBV7-2 with TRBJ2-1; D uncertain. Looked up from germline, CDR1 is SGHTA and CDR2 is FQGNSA. The CDR3 runs 13 residues. Trimming shortened V by 1 base and J by 7 bases, and 8 bases separated the two germline ends.

J is TRBJ1-6 and V is TRBV6-5; 8 nucleotides agree with TRBD1. The CDR3 runs 15 residues. V gave up 6 bases and J gave up 5 bases; unmatched junction bases: 6. In germline, CDR1 is MNHEY, CDR2 SVGAGI. The CDR3 loop reads CASSAGQGHNSPLHF. The CDR3 coding sequence is TGTGCCAGCAGCGCAGGACAGGGCCATAATTCACCCCTCCACTTT.

The chain has TRBV10-3 and TRBJ1-1; TRBD1 is a possible D gene (5 bases). Germline loops: CDR1 ENHRY, CDR2 SYGVKD. This CDR3 has 16 amino acids. Trimming stripped 3 bases from V and 1 base from J, with 15 bases between. CDR3 loop: CAISEWTPTSNTEAFF. The CDR3 nucleotides are TGTGCCATCAGTGAATGGACACCGACCTCGAACACTGAAGCTTTCTTT.

This clone was counted a single time. V gene TRBV30 combines with J gene TRBJ1-6; 7 bases are a match to TRBD1. The CDR3 consists of 14 residues. CDR1 GTSNPN and CDR2 SVGIG come from the germline V gene (reference sequence). J lost 14 bases, V lost 2 bases, and 12 bases had no gene match. Here the CDR3 DNA reads TGTGCCTGGAGTCAGACAGGGAGTGGTGTGGCCCTCCACTTT. It specifies CAWSQTGSGVALHF. Full variable domain (missing parts from reference TRBV30 and TRBJ1-6): SQTIHQWPATLVQPVGSPLSLECTVEGTSNPNLYWYRQAAGRGLQLLFYSVGIGQISSEVPQNLSASRPQDRQFILSSKKLLLSDSGFYLCAWSQTGSGVALHFGNGTRLTVT.

In the case of this clone: At one end, the junction sequence differs from germline, possibly due to a read error. The chain joins TRBV7-2 to TRBJ2-3, with D possibly being TRBD1 (5 bases). Germline V gene lookup returns CDR1 SGHTA and CDR2 FQGNSA. There are 11 residues in the CDR3. For the CDR3, the DNA is TGTGCCAGCAGCACGACAGCTACGCAGTATTTT. The encoded protein is CASSTTATQYF. Together with reference TRBV7-2 and TRBJ2-3, the CDR3 gives the full variable domain: GAGVSQSPSNKVTEKGKDVELRCDPISGHTALYWYRQSLGQGLEFLIYFQGNSAPDKSGLPSDRFSAERTGGSVSTLTIQRTQQEDSAVYLCASSTTATQYFGPGTRLTVL.

This clone was counted only a few times. J is TRBJ1-1 and V is TRBV4-2; TRBD1 matches 12 bases. This CDR3 spans 18 amino acids. In germline, CDR1 is LGHNA, CDR2 YNFKEQ. V lost 3 bases and J lost 5; bases outside the gene matches: 13. The CDR3 region is CASSHLLRDRGLETEAFF. For the CDR3, the DNA is TGTGCCAGCAGCCATCTCCTCCGGGACAGGGGGCTGGAAACTGAAGCTTTCTTT.

This chain joins TRBV5-1 and TRBJ2-3, with D perhaps TRBD1 (5 bases). Germline CDR1 SGHRS, CDR2 YFSETQ. V shed 6 bases and J shed 1 base, with 15 bases lying between them. This CDR3 contains 15 residues. CDR3 sequence (DNA): TGCGCCAGCACCCCGAAAGGGGCTGGCACAGATACGCAGTATTTT. Protein product: CASTPKGAGTDTQYF.

Only a few counts were recorded for this clone. V is TRBV5-1 and J is TRBJ1-2; TRBD1 might be the D (6 bases). The CDR3 runs 15 residues. Germline CDR1 reads SGHRS; CDR2 reads YFSETQ. V dropped 2 bases and J dropped 1 base, with 12 bases sitting between them. CDR3 DNA sequence: TGCGCCAGCAGCTTACAGGGAAGTGGTAACTATGGCTACACCTTC. It codes for CASSLQGSGNYGYTF.

This chain connects TRBV4-3 to TRBJ2-1, with unresolved D. CDR3 length equals 13 residues. The V end lost 1 base, the J end lost 3 bases, and 4 bases lay between the germline ends. Germline V gives CDR1 LGHNA, CDR2 YSLEER. CDR3 DNA: TGCGCCAGCAGCCAAGTCTACTACAATGAGCAGTTCTTC. Its protein product is CASSQVYYNEQFF.

This clone was picked up a small number of times. The chain couples TRBV14 to TRBJ2-3; TRBD2 might be the D (5 bases). The CDR3 runs 18 residues. Trimming cost V 3 bases and J 1 base, with 20 bases left between them. The germline V gene has CDR1 SGHDN and CDR2 FVKESK. The CDR3, as DNA: TGTGCCAGCAGCCAGTGGAGAAGGGCTAGCCTAGGCACAGATACGCAGTATTTT. This sequence encodes CASSQWRRASLGTDTQYF.

The gene calls are TRBV4-2 and TRBJ2-5; D is unclear. With the DNA end fitting TRBJ2-7 better, the J assignment may be wrong. In germline, CDR1 is LGHNA, CDR2 YNFKEQ. The CDR3 has 15 residues. CDR3 residues: CASSQEVRSYYEQYF. Here the CDR3 DNA reads TGTGCCAGCAGCCAAGAGGTCCGTTCCTACTACGAGCAGTACTTC.

This clone was detected a few times. For the CDR3, the DNA is TGTGCCAGCACTCGAAATAGGGGAGAGACCCAGTACTTC. This codes for CASTRNRGETQYF. The chain joins TRBV6-5 to TRBJ2-5; D is perhaps TRBD1 (5 bases). CDR1 is MNHEY and CDR2 is SVGAGI in the germline V gene. This CDR3 spans 13 amino acids. Trimming left V 7 bases short and J 4 bases short, with 13 bases between.

This chain joins TRBV10-2 and TRBJ2-3; TRBD2 matches 12 bases. Germline V gene lookup returns CDR1 WSHSY and CDR2 SAAADI. This CDR3 is 14 amino acids long. J was trimmed by 7 bases and V by 5 bases; bases with no gene match: 4. The DNA of the CDR3 is TGCGCCAGCAGTACGACTAGCGGGGGAAATACGCAGTATTTT. The encoded protein is CASSTTSGGNTQYF.

The chain carries TRBV5-6 and TRBJ2-7; D is unclear. CDR1 is SGHDT, CDR2 YYEEEE, per germline. The CDR3 loop spans 12 amino acids. The V end was cut by 0 bases, the J end by 6 bases, with 7 bases between. The CDR3 nucleotides are TGTGCCAGCAGCTTGGCCATCAGCGAGCAGTACTTC. It specifies CASSLAISEQYF.